This TCR beta chain was sequenced for a study of blood T cells in healthy people across ages. The study, taken as a whole, reports: PBMCs that were unsorted prevented a conclusive naive versus antigen-experienced comparison. Unknown CMV status may confound age-related changes in expanded clones. TCR beta diversity correlated strongly with naive T cell percentage.

This CDR3 contains 15 residues. The germline V gene has CDR1 SNHLY and CDR2 FYNNEI. The V gene end was trimmed by 5 bases and the J gene end by 9 bases; junction bases not matched to a gene: 10. Turning to this clonotype: Its target is unknown.

Then a second PCR, running about 7 to 11 cycles, was carried out with a sample-barcoded 5' primer and a J-beta primer mix. TCRdb ran MiXCR on the 5' RACE reads and lists one entry per CDR3 protein. This sample yields about 1.7 million distinct CDR3 sequences, of which roughly 30% are seen a single time; over 7% belongs to the top ten. The rearrangement uses TRBV2 and TRBJ2-1; 10 bases are a match to TRBD2. The specimen sequenced was blood. The receptor's source is a woman in her 30s in good health. CDR3 DNA sequence: TGTGCCAGCAGTCTTCTAGCGGGGGCTGATGTTGAGCAGTTCTTC. This encodes CASSLLAGADVEQFF.